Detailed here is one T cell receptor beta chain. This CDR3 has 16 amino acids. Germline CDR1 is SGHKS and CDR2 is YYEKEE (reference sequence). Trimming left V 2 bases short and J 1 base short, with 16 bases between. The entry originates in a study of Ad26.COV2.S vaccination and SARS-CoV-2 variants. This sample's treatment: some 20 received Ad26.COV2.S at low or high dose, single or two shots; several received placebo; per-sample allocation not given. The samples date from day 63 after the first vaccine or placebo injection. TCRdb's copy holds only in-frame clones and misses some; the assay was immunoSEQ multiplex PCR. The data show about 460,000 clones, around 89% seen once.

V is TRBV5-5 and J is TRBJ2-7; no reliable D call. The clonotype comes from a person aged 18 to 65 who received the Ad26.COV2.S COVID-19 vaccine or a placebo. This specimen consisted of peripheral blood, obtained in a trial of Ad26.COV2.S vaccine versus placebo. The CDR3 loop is CASSFTVTPRSYEQYF. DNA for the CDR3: TGTGCCAGCAGCTTTACAGTAACCCCCAGGTCCTACGAGCAGTACTTC. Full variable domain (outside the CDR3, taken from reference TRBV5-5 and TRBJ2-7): DAGVTQSPTHLIKTRGQQVTLRCSPISGHKSVSWYQQVLGQGPQFIFQYYEKEERGRGNFPDRFSARQFPNYSSELNVNALLLGDSALYLCASSFTVTPRSYEQYFGPGTRLTVT.